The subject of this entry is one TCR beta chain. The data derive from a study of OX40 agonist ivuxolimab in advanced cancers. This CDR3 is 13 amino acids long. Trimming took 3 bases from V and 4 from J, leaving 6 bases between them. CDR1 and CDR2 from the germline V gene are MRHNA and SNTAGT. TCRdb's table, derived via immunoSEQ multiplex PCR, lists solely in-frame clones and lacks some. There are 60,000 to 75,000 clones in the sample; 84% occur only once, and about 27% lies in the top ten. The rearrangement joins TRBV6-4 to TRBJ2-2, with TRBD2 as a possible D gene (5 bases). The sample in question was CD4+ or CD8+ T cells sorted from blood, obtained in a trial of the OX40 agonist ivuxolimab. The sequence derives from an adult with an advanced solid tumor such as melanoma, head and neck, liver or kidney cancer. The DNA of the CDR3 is TGTGCCAGCAGTGAGGAGGCCACCGGGGAGCTGTTTTTT. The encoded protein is CASSEEATGELFF.